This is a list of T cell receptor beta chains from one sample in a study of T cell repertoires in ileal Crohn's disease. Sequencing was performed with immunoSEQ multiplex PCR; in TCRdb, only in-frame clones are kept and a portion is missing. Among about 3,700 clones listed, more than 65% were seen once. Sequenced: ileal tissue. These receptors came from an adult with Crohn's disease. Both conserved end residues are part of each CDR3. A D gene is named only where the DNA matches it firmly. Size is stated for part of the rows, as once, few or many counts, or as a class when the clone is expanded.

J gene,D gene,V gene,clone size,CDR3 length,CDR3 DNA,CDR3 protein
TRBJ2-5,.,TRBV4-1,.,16,TGCGCCAGCAGCCCGCTGGGGGGTACTAGCCAAGAGACCCAGTACTTC,CASSPLGGTSQETQYF
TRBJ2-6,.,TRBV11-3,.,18,TGTGCCAGCAGCCCCTCGGGGGTAGGCTACTCTGGGGCCAACGTCCTGACTTTC,CASSPSGVGYSGANVLTF
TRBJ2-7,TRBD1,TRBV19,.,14,TGTGCCAGTAGTACACGGACAGGGCCGGTCGAGCAGTACTTC,CASSTRTGPVEQYF
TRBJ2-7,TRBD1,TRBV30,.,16,TGTGCCTGGAGTGACCTACAAGGGGGCTTAGACGACGAGCAGTACTTC,CAWSDLQGGLDDEQYF
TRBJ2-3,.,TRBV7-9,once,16,TGTGCCAGCAGCTTAAGCTTCGGCGGAAGCACAGATACGCAGTATTTT,CASSLSFGGSTDTQYF
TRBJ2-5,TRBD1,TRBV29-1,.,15,TGCAGCGCCCAGGGGGCTGAGAGTATGACCTGGGCCCAGTACTTC,CSAQGAESMTWAQYF
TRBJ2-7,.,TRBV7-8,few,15,TGTGCCAGCAGCTTAGTAGGCGGCCCGGCCTACGAGCAGTACTTC,CASSLVGGPAYEQYF
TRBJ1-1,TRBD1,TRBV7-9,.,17,TGTGCCAGCAGCTTATATAGTGGGACAGGAAGGAACACTGAAGCTTTCTTT,CASSLYSGTGRNTEAFF
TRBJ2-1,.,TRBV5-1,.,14,TGCGCCAGCAGCTTGGACAGCTCCTACAATGAGCAGTTCTTC,CASSLDSSYNEQFF
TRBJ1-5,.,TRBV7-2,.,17,TGTGCCAGCAGCTTATTCGGACTTCCAGATAGCAATCAGCCCCAGCATTTT,CASSLFGLPDSNQPQHF
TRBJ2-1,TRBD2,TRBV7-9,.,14,TGTGCCAGCAGCTTACAGGGACTAGCGGGGGAGCAGTTCTTC,CASSLQGLAGEQFF
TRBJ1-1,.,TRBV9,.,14,TGTGCCAGCAGCGTAGATGTGACAGGTCGGTGGGCTTTCTTT,CASSVDVTGRWAFF
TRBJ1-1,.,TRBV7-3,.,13,TGTGCCAGCGCTTTCGAAAGGGGCCGTGAAGCTTTCTTC,CASAFERGREAFF
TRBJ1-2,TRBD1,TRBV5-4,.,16,TGTGCCAGCAGCTCCCAGTCCGGGACAGAAGTTTATGGCTACACCTTC,CASSSQSGTEVYGYTF
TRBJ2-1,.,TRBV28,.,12,TGTGCCAGCAGAAAAGGGGGAAATGAGCAGTTCTTC,CASRKGGNEQFF
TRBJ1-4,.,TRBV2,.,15,TGTGCCAGCAGTGAAGCGGGACACCGAAATGAAAAACTGTTTTTT,CASSEAGHRNEKLFF
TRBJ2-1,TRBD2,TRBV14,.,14,TGTGCCAGCAGCCAAGACCTTGAGACTAGCGGGAAGTTCTTC,CASSQDLETSGKFF
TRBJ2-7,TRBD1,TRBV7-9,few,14,TGTGCCAGCAGCACGGGACAGGGTCCCTACGAGCAGTACTTC,CASSTGQGPYEQYF
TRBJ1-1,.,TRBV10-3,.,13,TGTGCCATCAGTGAGACAGGAAACACTGAAGCTTTCTTT,CAISETGNTEAFF
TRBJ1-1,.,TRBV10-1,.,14,TGCGCCAGCAGTGAACGGGGGGCGCGCACTGAAGCTTTCTTT,CASSERGARTEAFF
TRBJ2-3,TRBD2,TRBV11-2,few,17,TGTGCCAGCAGCCCAGGGTGTAAGCGGGGGTCCACAGATACGCAGTATTTT,CASSPGCKRGSTDTQYF
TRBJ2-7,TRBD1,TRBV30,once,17,TGTGCCTGCTCCCAAGGGACAGGGGGCGCGGGCGCCTACGAGCAGTACTTC,CACSQGTGGAGAYEQYF
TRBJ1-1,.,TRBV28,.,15,TGTGCCAGCAGTTTAAATGGGGAGGGGAGGACTGAAGCTTTCTTT,CASSLNGEGRTEAFF
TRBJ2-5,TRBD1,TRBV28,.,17,TGTGCCAGCAGTTTATATCCGGGACAGGGAATCCAAGAGACCCAGTACTTC,CASSLYPGQGIQETQYF
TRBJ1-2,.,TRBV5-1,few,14,TGCGCCAGCAGCTTTGGGGGGACGGGGAATGGCTACACCTTC,CASSFGGTGNGYTF
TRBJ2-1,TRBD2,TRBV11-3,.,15,TGTGCCAGCAGCTTATTAGCGGGAGGGTTCCATGAGCAGTTCTTC,CASSLLAGGFHEQFF
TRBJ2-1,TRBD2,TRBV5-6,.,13,TGTGCCAGCAGCCCGCCTAGCGGGGGGCCACCATTCTTC,CASSPPSGGPPFF
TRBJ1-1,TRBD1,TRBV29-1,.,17,TGCAGCGTTGAAGATTTGACTACCGACAGGGAGGCGAATGAAGCTTTCTTT,CSVEDLTTDREANEAFF
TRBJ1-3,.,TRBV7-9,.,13,TGTGCCAGCAGCCCCTGGCAGGGAAACACCATATATTTT,CASSPWQGNTIYF
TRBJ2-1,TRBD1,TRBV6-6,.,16,TGTGCCAGCAGCCCGATGACGGACAGGGGGAGGGATGAGCAGTTCTTC,CASSPMTDRGRDEQFF
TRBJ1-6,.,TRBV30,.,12,TGTGCCTGGACCCAGAGGTCGGCACCCCTCCACTTT,CAWTQRSAPLHF
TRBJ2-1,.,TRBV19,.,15,TGTGCCACCTCGCGGCCTTCGATATCCTACAATGAGCAGTTCTTC,CATSRPSISYNEQFF
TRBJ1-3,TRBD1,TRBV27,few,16,TGTGCCAGCAGTTTATTCGGGACAGGGATGGGAAGGACCATATATTTT,CASSLFGTGMGRTIYF
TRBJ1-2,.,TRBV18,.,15,TGTGCCAGCTCACTTTCTACGGGACAACTCTATGGCTACACCTTC,CASSLSTGQLYGYTF
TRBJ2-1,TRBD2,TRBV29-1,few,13,TGCAGCGTTGAACTGGGAGGGTACAATGAGCAGTTCTTC,CSVELGGYNEQFF